This T cell receptor (beta chain) was retrieved from a study of molecular identifiers for immune sequencing clone quantification. Of note for this clonotype: One base away lies a much larger clone, so this may be a sequencing read error. As the CDR3 is not closed by the conserved phenylalanine or tryptophan, this likely results from a read error.

Germline V gives CDR1 LGHNA, CDR2 YSLEER. The CDR3 is 16 residues long. Trimming stripped 0 bases from V and 2 bases from J, with 14 bases between. In TCRdb, the PCR reads were re-called with MiXCR into one record per CDR3 protein. The table lists about 500,000 distinct CDR3 sequences, roughly 24% of them singletons. Sorted cell numbers of about 17,000 to 1,000,000, with 10%, 30% or 50% RNA, served as input for naive CD8 libraries. Material for sequencing was naive CD8+ T cells from blood, with Jurkat cell RNA spiked in. Sample subset: FACS-sorted CD8+CD4-CCR7+CD45RA+ naive T cells. The chain has TRBV4-3 and TRBJ2-7; no clear D. The TCR sequence derives from a human donor in good health. Some libraries in this study had Jurkat cell RNA spiked in. CDR3 coding DNA: TGCGCCAGCAGCCAAGACGTAGGAGTGCCTCCCTACGAGCAGTACTAC. Protein: CASSQDVGVPPYEQYY.